The present T cell receptor (beta chain) was sequenced within a study of blood T cell repertoires in COVID-19. Germline trimming cut 0 bases from V and 6 bases from J; bases unmatched to any gene: 11. The germline V gene has CDR1 MNHNS and CDR2 SASEGT. This CDR3 spans 17 amino acids. Profiled with immunoSEQ multiplex PCR; TCRdb holds only in-frame clones, not every one. This sample has hundreds of thousands of clones, with roughly nine tenths found just once. This clone was picked up a small number of times. The rearrangement uses TRBV6-1 and TRBJ1-5, with 7 bases aligning to TRBD1. Sequencing used PBMCs or T cells enriched from blood (not recorded which). This receptor was taken from a man aged 30 to 45 who had recovered from COVID-19. For the CDR3, the DNA is TGTGCCAGCAGTGAAGCGCTTCTGGTGACAGGGTTTCAGCCCCAGCATTTT. Translating gives CASSEALLVTGFQPQHF.